This TCR beta chain was obtained from a study of CXCR3-negative and CXCR3-positive naive CD8 T cells. About the study: Overall TRB read output was about 140 million, and each library contained about 1.5 +/- 0.3 million reads. Study observations and caveats: Partially decreased CXCR3 expression was recorded after cryopreservation, and fresh PBMCs were used in most assays. Memory CD8+ cells showed much lower diversity, while both naive subsets displayed comparably high diversity.

Preparation of TRB cDNA libraries relied on 5' RACE carrying UMI labels. TCRdb re-analyzed the 5' RACE reads; it lists each CDR3 protein once, without DNA. Its table lists tens of thousands of distinct CDR3 sequences. Germline V gives CDR1 SEHNR, CDR2 FQNEAQ (reference sequence). The CDR3 has 14 residues. As regards this clonotype: What it binds is unknown.

This receptor was taken from a human donor in good health. Some clones in this sample may be carry-over from other donors' samples. The chain has TRBV7-9 and TRBJ2-5; checking the TCRdb D call of TRBD1 is not possible without DNA. The sample comprised naive CXCR3- CD8+ T cells from blood. The subset here: CD45RO-CCR7+CD27+CD95- naive CD8+ T cells lacking CXCR3 (TNR3-). CDR3: CASSLAQGEETQYF.